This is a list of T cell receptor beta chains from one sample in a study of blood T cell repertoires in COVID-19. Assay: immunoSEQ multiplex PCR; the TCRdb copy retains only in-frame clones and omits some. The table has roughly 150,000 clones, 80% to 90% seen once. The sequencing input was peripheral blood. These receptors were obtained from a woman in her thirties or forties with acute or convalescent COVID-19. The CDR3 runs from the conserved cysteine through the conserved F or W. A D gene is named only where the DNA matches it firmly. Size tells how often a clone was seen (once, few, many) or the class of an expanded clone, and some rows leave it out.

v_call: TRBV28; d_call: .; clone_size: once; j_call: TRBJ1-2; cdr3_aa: CASSFRGGLNYGYTF; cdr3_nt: TGTGCCAGCAGTTTTCGGGGGGGACTAAACTATGGCTACACCTTC
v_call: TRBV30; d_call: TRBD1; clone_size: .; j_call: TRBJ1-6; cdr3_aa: CAWRTGVLNNSPLHF; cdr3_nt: TGTGCCTGGCGAACAGGGGTCCTAAATAATTCACCCCTCCACTTT
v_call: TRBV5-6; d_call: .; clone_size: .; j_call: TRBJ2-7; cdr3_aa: CASSQLYEQYF; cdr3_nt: TGTGCCAGCAGCCAACTTTACGAGCAGTACTTC
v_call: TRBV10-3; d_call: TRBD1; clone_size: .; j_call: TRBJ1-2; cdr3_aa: CAISPGQGVFYGYTF; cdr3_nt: TGTGCCATCAGTCCGGGACAGGGAGTATTCTATGGCTACACCTTC
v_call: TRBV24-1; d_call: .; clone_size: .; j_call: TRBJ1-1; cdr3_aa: CATSSGTLGIAGNTEAFF; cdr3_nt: TGTGCCACCAGTTCCGGGACCCTCGGTATAGCGGGGAACACTGAAGCTTTCTTT
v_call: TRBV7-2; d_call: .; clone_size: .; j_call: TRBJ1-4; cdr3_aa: CASSLDGGGTNEKLFF; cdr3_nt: TGTGCCAGCAGCTTAGATGGGGGGGGAACTAATGAAAAACTGTTTTTT
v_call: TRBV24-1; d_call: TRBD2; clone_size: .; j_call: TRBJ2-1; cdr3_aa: CATSDQGTSGRSYNEQFF; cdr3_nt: TGTGCCACCAGTGACCAAGGGACTAGCGGGCGCTCCTACAATGAGCAGTTCTTC
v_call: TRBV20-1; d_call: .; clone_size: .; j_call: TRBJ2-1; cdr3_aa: CSARVDYEQFF; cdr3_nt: TGCAGTGCTAGAGTTGACTATGAGCAGTTCTTC
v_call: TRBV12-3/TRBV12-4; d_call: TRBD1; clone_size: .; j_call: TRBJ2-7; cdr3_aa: CASTATGNEQYF; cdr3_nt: TGTGCCAGCACCGCGACAGGGAACGAGCAGTACTTC
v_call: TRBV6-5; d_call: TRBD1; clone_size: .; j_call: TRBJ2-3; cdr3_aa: CASSYSRGPPDTQYF; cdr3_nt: TGTGCCAGCAGTTACAGCAGGGGGCCTCCAGATACGCAGTATTTT
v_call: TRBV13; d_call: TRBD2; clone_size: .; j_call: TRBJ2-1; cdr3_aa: CASSWDPLAGGSNEQFF; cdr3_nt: TGTGCCAGCAGCTGGGACCCTCTAGCGGGAGGCTCCAATGAGCAGTTCTTC
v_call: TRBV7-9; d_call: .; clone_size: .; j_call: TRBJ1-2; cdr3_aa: CASSLEAGGSDGYTF; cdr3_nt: TGTGCCAGCAGCTTAGAGGCAGGAGGTAGTGATGGCTACACCTTC
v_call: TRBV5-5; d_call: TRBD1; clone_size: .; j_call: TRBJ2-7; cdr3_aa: CASSLKGASYEQYF; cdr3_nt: TGTGCCAGCAGCTTGAAGGGGGCTTCCTACGAGCAGTACTTC
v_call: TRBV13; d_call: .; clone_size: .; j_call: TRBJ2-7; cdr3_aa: CASSSSIGNRIYEQYF; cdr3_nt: TGTGCCAGCAGCTCTAGCATCGGAAATCGAATCTACGAGCAGTACTTC
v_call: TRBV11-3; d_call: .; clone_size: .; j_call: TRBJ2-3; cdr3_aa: CASSFREGTQYF; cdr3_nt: TGTGCCAGCAGCTTCAGGGAAGGTACGCAGTATTTT
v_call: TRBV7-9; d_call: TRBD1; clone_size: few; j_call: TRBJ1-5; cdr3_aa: CASSPGTGGYSNQPQHF; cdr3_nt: TGTGCCAGCAGCCCCGGGACAGGGGGCTATAGCAATCAGCCCCAGCATTTT
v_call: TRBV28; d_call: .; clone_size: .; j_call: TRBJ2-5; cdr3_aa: CASRQKTLGVDPQETQYF; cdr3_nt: TGTGCCAGCAGACAGAAAACCCTCGGGGTCGATCCACAAGAGACCCAGTACTTC
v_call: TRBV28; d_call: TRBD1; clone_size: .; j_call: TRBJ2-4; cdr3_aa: CASSLGQGLAKNIQYF; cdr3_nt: TGTGCCAGCAGTTTAGGACAGGGATTAGCCAAAAACATTCAGTACTTC
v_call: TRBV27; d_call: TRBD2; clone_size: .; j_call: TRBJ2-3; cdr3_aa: CASRAITSGRATDTQYF; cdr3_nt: TGTGCCAGCAGGGCGATTACTAGCGGGAGGGCCACAGATACGCAGTATTTT
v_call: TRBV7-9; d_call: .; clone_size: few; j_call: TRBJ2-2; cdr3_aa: CASSFLQGYTGELFF; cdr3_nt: TGTGCCAGCAGCTTTTTACAGGGATATACCGGGGAGCTGTTTTTT
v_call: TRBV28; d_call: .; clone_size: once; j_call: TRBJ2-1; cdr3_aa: CASSSHRRIYNEQFF; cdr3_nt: TGTGCCAGCAGTTCACACAGACGGATATACAATGAGCAGTTCTTC
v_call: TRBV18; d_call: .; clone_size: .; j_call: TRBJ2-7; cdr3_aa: CASSPSPGSSYEQYF; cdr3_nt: TGTGCCAGCTCACCATCCCCAGGTTCCTCCTACGAGCAGTACTTC
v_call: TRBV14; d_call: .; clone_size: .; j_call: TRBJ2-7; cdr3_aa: CASSQAKGYEQYF; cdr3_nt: TGTGCCAGCAGCCAAGCTAAGGGGTACGAGCAGTACTTC
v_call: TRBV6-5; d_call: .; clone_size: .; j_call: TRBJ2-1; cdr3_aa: CASSRLLRQYNEQFF; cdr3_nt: TGTGCCAGCAGTCGACTCCTTCGACAGTACAATGAGCAGTTCTTC
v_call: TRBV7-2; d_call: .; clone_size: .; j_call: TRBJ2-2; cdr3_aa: CASSPHGSAVGELFF; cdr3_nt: TGTGCCAGCAGCCCACACGGGTCGGCGGTCGGGGAGCTGTTTTTT
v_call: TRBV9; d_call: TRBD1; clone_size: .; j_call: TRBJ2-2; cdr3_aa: CASNAQTGKYGELFF; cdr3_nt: TGTGCCAGCAACGCGCAGACAGGGAAGTACGGGGAGCTGTTTTTT
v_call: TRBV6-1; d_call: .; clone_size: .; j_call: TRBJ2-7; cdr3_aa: CASSELVAGEQYF; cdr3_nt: TGTGCCAGCAGTGAACTAGTTGCTGGCGAGCAGTACTTC
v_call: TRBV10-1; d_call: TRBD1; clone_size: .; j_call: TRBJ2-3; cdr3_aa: CASSETGGMAADTQYF; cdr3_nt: TGCGCCAGCAGTGAAACAGGGGGCATGGCCGCAGATACGCAGTATTTT
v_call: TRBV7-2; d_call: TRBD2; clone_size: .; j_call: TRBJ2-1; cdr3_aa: CASSITTSGGPYNEQFF; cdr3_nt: TGTGCCAGCAGCATAACGACTAGCGGGGGGCCCTACAATGAGCAGTTCTTC
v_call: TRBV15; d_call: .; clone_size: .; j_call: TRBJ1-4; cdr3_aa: CATSRDRGLTNEKLFF; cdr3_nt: TGTGCCACCAGCAGAGATAGGGGGTTAACTAATGAAAAACTGTTTTTT
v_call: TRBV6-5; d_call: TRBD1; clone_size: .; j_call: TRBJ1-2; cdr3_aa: CASSYKGAYGYTF; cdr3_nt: TGTGCCAGCAGTTATAAGGGGGCCTATGGCTACACCTTC
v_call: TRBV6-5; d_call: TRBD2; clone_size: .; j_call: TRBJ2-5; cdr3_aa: CASSYLLAGVVETQYF; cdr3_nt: TGTGCCAGCAGTTACCTACTAGCGGGAGTAGTCGAGACCCAGTACTTC
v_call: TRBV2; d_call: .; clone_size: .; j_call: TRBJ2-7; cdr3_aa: CASTQGPGFYEQYF; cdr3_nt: TGTGCCAGCACTCAGGGGCCAGGGTTTTACGAGCAGTACTTC
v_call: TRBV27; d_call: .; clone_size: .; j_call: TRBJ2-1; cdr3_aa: CASSLFQIQDQYNEQFF; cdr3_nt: TGTGCCAGCAGTTTATTCCAAATACAGGACCAATACAATGAGCAGTTCTTC
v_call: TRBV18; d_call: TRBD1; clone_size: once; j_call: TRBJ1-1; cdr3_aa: CASSLLPQGGNTEAFF; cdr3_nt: TGTGCCAGCTCACTCCTACCTCAGGGGGGGAACACTGAAGCTTTCTTT
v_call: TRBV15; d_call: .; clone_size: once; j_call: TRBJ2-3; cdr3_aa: CATSRDPSSTDTQYF; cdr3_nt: TGTGCCACCAGCAGAGATCCTAGTAGCACAGATACGCAGTATTTT
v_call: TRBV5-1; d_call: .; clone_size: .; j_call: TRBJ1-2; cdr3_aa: CASSPTGNYGYTF; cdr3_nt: TGCGCCAGCAGTCCTACAGGGAACTATGGCTACACCTTC
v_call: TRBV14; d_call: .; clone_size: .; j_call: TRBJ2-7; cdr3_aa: CASSQGDTELPPYEQYF; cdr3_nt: TGTGCCAGCAGCCAAGGGGACACCGAACTACCTCCCTACGAGCAGTACTTC
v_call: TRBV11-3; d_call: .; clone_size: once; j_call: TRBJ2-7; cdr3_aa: CASSLDRYEQYF; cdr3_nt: TGTGCCAGCAGCTTAGATCGGTACGAGCAGTACTTC